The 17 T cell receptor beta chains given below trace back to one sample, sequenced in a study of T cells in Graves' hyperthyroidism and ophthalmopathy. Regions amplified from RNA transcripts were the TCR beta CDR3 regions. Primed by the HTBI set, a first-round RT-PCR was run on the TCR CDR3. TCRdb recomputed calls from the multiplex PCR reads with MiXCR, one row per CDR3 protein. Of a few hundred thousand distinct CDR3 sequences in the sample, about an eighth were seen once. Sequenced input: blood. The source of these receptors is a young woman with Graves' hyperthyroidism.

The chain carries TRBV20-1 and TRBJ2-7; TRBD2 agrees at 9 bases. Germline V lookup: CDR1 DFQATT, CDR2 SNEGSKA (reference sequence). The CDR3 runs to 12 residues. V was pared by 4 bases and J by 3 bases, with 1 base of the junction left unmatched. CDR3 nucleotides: TGCAGTGCTACAGCGGGAGGCTACGAGCAGTACTTC. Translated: CSATAGGYEQYF.

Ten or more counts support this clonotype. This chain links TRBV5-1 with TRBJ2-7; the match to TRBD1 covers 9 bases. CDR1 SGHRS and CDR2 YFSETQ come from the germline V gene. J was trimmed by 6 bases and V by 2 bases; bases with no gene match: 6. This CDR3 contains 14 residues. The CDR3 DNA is TGCGCCAGCAGCTTCGGGACAGGGTCGTCCGAGCAGTACTTC. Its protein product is CASSFGTGSSEQYF.

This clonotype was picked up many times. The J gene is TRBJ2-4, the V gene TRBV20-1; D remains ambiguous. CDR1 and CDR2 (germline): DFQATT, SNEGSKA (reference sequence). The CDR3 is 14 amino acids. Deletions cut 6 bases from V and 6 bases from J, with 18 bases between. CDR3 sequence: CSASQIGLVNIQYF. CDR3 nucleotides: TGCAGTGCGTCCCAGATTGGATTGGTAAACATTCAGTACTTC.

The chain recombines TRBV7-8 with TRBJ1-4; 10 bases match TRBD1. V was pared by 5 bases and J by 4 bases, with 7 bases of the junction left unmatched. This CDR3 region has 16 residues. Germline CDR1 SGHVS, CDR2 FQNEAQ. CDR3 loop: CASSLLTGGLNEKLFF. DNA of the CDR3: TGTGCCAGCAGCCTTTTGACAGGGGGCCTTAATGAAAAACTGTTTTTT.

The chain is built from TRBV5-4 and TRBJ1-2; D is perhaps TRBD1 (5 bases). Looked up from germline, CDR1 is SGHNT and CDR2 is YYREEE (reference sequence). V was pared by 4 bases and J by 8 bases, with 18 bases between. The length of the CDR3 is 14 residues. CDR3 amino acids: CASSRDSSVSGYTF. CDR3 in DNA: TGTGCCAGCAGCCGCGACAGCTCGGTCTCCGGCTACACCTTC.

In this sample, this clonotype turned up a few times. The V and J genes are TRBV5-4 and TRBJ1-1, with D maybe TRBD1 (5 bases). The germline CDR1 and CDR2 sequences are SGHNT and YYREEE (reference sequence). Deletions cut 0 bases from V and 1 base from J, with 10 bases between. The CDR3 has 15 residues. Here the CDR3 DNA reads TGTGCCAGCAGCTTGGTGCAGGGACCGAACACTGAAGCTTTCTTT. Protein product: CASSLVQGPNTEAFF.

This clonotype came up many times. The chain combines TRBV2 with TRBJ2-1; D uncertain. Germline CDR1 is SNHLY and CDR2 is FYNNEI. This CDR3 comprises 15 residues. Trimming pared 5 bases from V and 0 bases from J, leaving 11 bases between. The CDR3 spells CASSIRASSYNEQFF. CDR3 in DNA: TGTGCCAGCAGTATTAGGGCGAGCTCCTACAATGAGCAGTTCTTC.

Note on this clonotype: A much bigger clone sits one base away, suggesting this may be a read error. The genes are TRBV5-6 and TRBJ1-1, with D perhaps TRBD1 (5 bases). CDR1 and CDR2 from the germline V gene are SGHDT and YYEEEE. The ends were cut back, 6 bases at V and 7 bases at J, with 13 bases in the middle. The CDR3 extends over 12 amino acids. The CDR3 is CASNPGTDEAFF. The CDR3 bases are TGTGCCAGCAACCCTGGGACCGATGAAGCTTTCTTT.

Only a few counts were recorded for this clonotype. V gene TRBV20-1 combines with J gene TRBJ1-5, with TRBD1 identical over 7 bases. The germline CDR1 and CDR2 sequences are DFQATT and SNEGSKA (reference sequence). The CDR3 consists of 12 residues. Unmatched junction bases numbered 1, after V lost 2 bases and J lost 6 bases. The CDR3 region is CSARQGVQPQHF. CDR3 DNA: TGCAGTGCTAGACAGGGGGTTCAGCCCCAGCATTTT.

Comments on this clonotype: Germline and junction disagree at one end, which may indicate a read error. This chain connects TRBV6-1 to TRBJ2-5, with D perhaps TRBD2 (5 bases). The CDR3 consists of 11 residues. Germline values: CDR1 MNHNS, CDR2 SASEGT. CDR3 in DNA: TGTGCCAGCAGTCGCACCGAGGGTTGGGACTTC. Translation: CASSRTEGWDF.

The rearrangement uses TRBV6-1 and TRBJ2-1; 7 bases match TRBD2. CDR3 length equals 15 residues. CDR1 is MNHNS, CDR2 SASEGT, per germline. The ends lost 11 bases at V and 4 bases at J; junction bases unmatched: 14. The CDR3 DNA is TGTGCCGCGTACACCAGGACTAGGGCTTACAATGAGCAGTTCTTC. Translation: CAAYTRTRAYNEQFF.

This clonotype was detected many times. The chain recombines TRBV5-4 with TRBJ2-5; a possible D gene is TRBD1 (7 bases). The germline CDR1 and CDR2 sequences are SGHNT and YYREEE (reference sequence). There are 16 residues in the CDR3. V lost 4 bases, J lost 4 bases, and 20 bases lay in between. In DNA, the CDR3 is TGTGCCAGCAGCCCCGGGGGAAGGGGGCTGGGAGAGACCCAGTACTTC. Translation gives CASSPGGRGLGETQYF.

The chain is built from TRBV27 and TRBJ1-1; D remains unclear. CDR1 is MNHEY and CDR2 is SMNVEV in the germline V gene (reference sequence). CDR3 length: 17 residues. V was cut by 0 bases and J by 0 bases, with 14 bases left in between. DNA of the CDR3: TGTGCCAGCAGTTTATCGAATGGCCAGTTCATGAACACTGAAGCTTTCTTT. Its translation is CASSLSNGQFMNTEAFF.

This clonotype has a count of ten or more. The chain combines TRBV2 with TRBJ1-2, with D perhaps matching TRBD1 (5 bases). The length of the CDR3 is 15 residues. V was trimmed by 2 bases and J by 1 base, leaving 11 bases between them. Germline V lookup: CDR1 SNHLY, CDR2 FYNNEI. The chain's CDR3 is CASSEQTVLNYGYTF. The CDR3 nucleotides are TGTGCCAGCAGTGAACAGACAGTTCTTAACTATGGCTACACCTTC.

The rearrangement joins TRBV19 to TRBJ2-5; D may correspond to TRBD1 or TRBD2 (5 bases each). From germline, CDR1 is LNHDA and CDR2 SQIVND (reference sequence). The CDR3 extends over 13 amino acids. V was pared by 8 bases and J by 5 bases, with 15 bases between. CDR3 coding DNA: TGTGCCAGTCGGCCGGGGCCTCTCGAGACCCAGTACTTC. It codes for CASRPGPLETQYF.

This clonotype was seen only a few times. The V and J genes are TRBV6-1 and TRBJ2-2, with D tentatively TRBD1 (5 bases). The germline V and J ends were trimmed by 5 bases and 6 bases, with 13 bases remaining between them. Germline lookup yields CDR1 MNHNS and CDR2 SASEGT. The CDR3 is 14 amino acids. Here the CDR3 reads CASSRDSSPGELFF. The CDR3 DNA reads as TGTGCCAGCAGTCGCGACAGTTCGCCCGGGGAGCTGTTTTTT.

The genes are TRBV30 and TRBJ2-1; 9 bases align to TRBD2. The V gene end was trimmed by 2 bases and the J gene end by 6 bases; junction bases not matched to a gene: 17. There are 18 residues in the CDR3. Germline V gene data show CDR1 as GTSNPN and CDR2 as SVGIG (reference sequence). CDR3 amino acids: CAWSILSIAGALPNEQFF. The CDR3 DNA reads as TGTGCCTGGAGTATACTCTCAATAGCGGGAGCCTTACCCAATGAGCAGTTCTTC.